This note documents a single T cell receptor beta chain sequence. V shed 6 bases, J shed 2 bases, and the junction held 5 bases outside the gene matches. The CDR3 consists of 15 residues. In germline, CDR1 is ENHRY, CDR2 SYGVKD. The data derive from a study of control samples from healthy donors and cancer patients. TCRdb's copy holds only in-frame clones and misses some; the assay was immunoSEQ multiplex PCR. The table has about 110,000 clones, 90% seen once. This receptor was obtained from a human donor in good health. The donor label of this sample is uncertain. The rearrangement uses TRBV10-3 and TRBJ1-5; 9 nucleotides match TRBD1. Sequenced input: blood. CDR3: CAISPGQGGNQPQHF. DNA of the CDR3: TGTGCCATCAGCCCGGGACAGGGCGGCAATCAGCCCCAGCATTTT.